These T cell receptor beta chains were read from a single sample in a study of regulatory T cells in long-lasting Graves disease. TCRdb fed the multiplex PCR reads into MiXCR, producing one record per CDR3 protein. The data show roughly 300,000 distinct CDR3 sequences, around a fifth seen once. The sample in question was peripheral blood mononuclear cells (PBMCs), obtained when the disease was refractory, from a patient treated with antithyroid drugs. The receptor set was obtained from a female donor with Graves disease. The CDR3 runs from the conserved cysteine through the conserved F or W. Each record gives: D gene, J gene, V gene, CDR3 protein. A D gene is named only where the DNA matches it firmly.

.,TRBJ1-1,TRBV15,CATSSNIENTEAFF
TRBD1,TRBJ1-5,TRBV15,CATSRVRTGNQPQHF
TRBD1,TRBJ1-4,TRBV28,CASSTLGGGGEKLFF
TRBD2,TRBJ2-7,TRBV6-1,CASSEERGSYEQYF
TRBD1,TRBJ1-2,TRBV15,CATSEYRGNYGYTF
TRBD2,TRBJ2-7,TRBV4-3,CASSQDYPGGVYEQYF
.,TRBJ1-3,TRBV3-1,CASSQDVSSGNTIYF
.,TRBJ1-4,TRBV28,CASIEGSNEKLFF
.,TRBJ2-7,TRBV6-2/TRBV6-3,CASSWGPPNEQYF
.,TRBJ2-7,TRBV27,CAEGGALAGIRLEYF
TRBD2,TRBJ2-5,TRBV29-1,CSVEALAGGSETQYF
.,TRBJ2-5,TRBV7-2,CASSFPEDLQETQYF
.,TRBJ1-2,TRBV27,CASSSDRFYGYTF
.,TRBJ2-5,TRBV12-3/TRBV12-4,CASSSSWLGETQYF
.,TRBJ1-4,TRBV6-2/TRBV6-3,CASSYRSGLPTNEKLFF
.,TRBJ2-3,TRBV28,CASLSWAGSTDTQYF
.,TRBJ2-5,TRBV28,CASSLSGGAQETQYF
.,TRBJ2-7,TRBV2,CASGPLGGPFEQYF
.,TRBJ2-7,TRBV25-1,CASSARQALYEQYF
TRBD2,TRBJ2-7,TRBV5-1,CASTSGNSYEQYF
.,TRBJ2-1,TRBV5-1,CASSLGRSAYNEQFF
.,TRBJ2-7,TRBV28,CASSFSSYEQYF
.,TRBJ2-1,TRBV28,CASNRISGLYNEQFF
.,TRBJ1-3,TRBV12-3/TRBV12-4,CASSYRVSGNTIYF
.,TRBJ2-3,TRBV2,CASSGGFSTDTQYF
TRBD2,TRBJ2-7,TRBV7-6,CASGSGLAGDAQYF
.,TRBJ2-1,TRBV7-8,CASSQDSLSYNEQFF
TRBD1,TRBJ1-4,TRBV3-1,CASSQGRGLVIRDEKLFF
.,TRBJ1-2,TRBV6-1,CASKGERYTF
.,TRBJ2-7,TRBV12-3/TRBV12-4,CASSTGREQYF
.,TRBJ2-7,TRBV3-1,CASSGVVQYF
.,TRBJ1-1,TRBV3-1,CASSQGGGGVAFF
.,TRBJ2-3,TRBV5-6,CASSLGAYAGRAYRSTDTQYF
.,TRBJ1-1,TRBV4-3,CASSYRQTHTEAFF
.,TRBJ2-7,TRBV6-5,CASSYSPFSEQYF
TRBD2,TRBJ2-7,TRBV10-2,CASSDSGRLPYEQYF
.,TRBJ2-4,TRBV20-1,CSAREVSGVNLAKNIQYF
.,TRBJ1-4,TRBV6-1,CASSNSGTANEKLFF
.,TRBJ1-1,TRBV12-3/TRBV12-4,CASSWGSEAFF
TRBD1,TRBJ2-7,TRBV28,CASSLKGQGIGEQYF
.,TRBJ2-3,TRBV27,CASSLGIARDTQYF
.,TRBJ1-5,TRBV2,CASSEDALDQPQHF
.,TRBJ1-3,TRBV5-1,CASSLAPGGNTIYF
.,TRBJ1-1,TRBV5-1,CASRAGAFPGQNTEAFF
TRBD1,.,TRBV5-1,CASSLGTGGLGETQYF